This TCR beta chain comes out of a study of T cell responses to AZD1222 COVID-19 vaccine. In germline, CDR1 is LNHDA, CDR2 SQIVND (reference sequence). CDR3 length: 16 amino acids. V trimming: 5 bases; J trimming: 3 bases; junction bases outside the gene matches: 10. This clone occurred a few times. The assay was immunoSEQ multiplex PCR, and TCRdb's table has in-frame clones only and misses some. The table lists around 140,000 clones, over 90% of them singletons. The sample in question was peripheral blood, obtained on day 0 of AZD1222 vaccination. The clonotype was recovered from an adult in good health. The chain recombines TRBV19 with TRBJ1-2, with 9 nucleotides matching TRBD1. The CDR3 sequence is CASSHVRDRGDYGYTF. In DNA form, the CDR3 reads TGTGCCAGTAGTCATGTGCGAGACAGGGGGGACTATGGCTACACCTTC.